Presented here are 25 T cell receptor beta chains from one specimen sequenced in a study of cytomegalovirus exposure and HLA in healthy donors. Primers: 60 Vbeta forward and 13 Jbeta reverse. The assay was immunoSEQ multiplex PCR, and TCRdb's table has in-frame clones only and misses some. The sample gives around 150,000 clones, about 74% of which show up once; 3% to 3.5% is in the top ten. The sample comprised PBMCs. All receptors come from a male donor in good health and CMV-seronegative.

This sequence joins TRBV5-6 and TRBJ2-7, with 7 bases identical to TRBD1. The V segment lost 4 bases and the J segment 3 bases; nucleotides outside the gene matches: 10. The CDR3 has 15 amino acids. Germline V lookup: CDR1 SGHDT, CDR2 YYEEEE. This CDR3 reads CASSKRDSIHYEQYF. As DNA, the CDR3 is TGTGCCAGCAGCAAACGGGACAGCATACACTACGAGCAGTACTTC. The whole variable domain, remainder taken from reference TRBV5-6 and TRBJ2-7, is DAGVTQSPTHLIKTRGQQVTLRCSPKSGHDTVSWYQQALGQGPQFIFQYYEEEERQRGNFPDRFSGHQFPNYSSELNVNALLLGDSALYLCASSKRDSIHYEQYFGPGTRLTVT.

The chain links TRBV27 to TRBJ2-7; no reliable D call. The CDR3 is made up of 14 amino acids. Trimming removed 5 bases from V and 2 bases from J, with 13 bases in between. Germline V gene lookup returns CDR1 MNHEY and CDR2 SMNVEV (reference sequence). The DNA of the CDR3 is TGTGCCAGCAGTCTAGACGCACTTGCCTACGAGCAGTACTTC. This sequence encodes CASSLDALAYEQYF.

V gene TRBV7-2 combines with J gene TRBJ1-2; D is unresolved. The V gene lost 5 bases and the J gene lost 0 bases, with 16 bases spanning the gap. CDR3 length: 16 residues. Germline V gene lookup returns CDR1 SGHTA and CDR2 FQGNSA. The CDR3 loop reads CASSLNPVRANYGYTF. For the CDR3, the DNA is TGTGCCAGCAGCCTCAACCCGGTTCGAGCTAACTATGGCTACACCTTC.

This clone came up a few times. The chain combines TRBV19 with TRBJ1-1, with TRBD1 matching 7 bases. Germline CDR1 LNHDA, CDR2 SQIVND (reference sequence). V lost 8 bases, J lost 1 base, and 7 bases stayed unmatched. There are 14 residues in the CDR3. Written as DNA, the CDR3 is TGTGCCAGTCGACAGGGTGTTCGGAACACTGAAGCTTTCTTT. It is translated as CASRQGVRNTEAFF.

The chain couples TRBV4-3 to TRBJ1-1; perhaps TRBD1 as D (5 bases). This CDR3 contains 15 residues. V was clipped by 0 bases and J by 1 base, with 9 bases between them. CDR1 and CDR2 from the germline V gene are LGHNA and YSLEER. CDR3 amino acids: CASSQDQGSNTEAFF. CDR3 in DNA: TGCGCCAGCAGCCAAGATCAGGGCTCGAACACTGAAGCTTTCTTT.

This rearrangement joins TRBV5-5 to TRBJ2-7, with a weak D call TRBD1 (5 bases). Germline V CDR1 and CDR2: SGHKS, YYEKEE (reference sequence). Trimming pared 1 base from V and 2 bases from J, leaving 10 bases between. This CDR3 comprises 14 residues. CDR3 residues: CASSLIAGTYEQYF. CDR3 nucleotides: TGTGCCAGCAGCTTGATCGCAGGGACCTACGAGCAGTACTTC.

The J gene is TRBJ1-2, the V gene TRBV15; D is possibly TRBD1 (5 bases). The V end lost 0 bases, the J end lost 1 base, and 12 bases lay between the germline ends. From germline, CDR1 is LNHNV and CDR2 YYDKDF (reference sequence). CDR3 length: 16 residues. The CDR3 DNA reads as TGTGCCACCAGCAGAGACCTAAGAGACAGTAACTATGGCTACACCTTC. This translates into CATSRDLRDSNYGYTF.

The genes are TRBV10-3 and TRBJ1-4; D is perhaps TRBD1 (5 bases). Per germline, CDR1 ENHRY and CDR2 SYGVKD. The CDR3 spans 16 residues. V was shortened by 2 bases and J by 7 bases, with 17 bases between the two germline ends. The CDR3 is CAISEGTRGRGEKLFF. CDR3 nucleotides: TGTGCCATCAGTGAGGGTACAAGGGGCAGAGGTGAAAAACTGTTTTTT.

Only one count was recorded for this clone. The chain links TRBV28 to TRBJ2-4; 7 bases are a match to TRBD1. This CDR3 contains 16 residues. Per germline, CDR1 MDHEN and CDR2 SYDVKM. With 4 bases clipped from V and 1 base from J, the junction kept 7 bases outside the gene matches. The chain's CDR3 is CASSSNRGRAKNIQYF. The CDR3 DNA follows: TGTGCCAGCAGTTCAAACAGGGGTAGGGCCAAAAACATTCAGTACTTC.

The DNA for the CDR3 is TGTGCCAGCAGCTGGGGGGGGGCGGCTGAAGCTTTCTTT. Translating gives CASSWGGAAEAFF. This chain connects TRBV7-2 to TRBJ1-1, with TRBD1 as a possible D gene (6 bases). The V end was cut by 4 bases, the J end by 6 bases, with 12 bases between. In germline, CDR1 is SGHTA, CDR2 FQGNSA. This CDR3 region has 13 residues.

The gene calls are TRBV6-5 and TRBJ2-3; D is possibly TRBD2 (5 bases). V lost 6 bases and J lost 2, with 12 bases in between. The CDR3 is 14 residues long. Germline V gives CDR1 MNHEY, CDR2 SVGAGI. In DNA, the CDR3 is TGTGCCAGCAGGTATGGGAGATTCACAGATACGCAGTATTTT. Translated: CASRYGRFTDTQYF.

A remark on this clone: One end of the junction fails to match germline, which may point to a read error. This chain uses TRBV7-9 with TRBJ2-1, with TRBD2 as a possible D gene (5 bases). The germline CDR1 and CDR2 sequences are SEHNR and FQNEAQ (reference sequence). The CDR3 runs 15 residues. The CDR3 coding sequence is TGTTCCAGCAGCACTTCACCTGGGAGTTACAATGAGCAGTTCTTC. Protein sequence: CSSSTSPGSYNEQFF. The whole variable domain, remainder taken from reference TRBV7-9 and TRBJ2-1, is DTGVSQNPRHKITKRGQNVTFRCDPISEHNRLYWYRQTLGQGPEFLTYFQNEAQLEKSRLLSDRFSAERPKGSFSTLEIQRTEQGDSAMYLCSSSTSPGSYNEQFFGPGTRLTVL.

The gene calls are TRBV14 and TRBJ2-7; TRBD1 is a possible D gene (6 bases). Trimming cost V 1 base and J 0 bases, with 13 bases left between them. From germline, CDR1 is SGHDN and CDR2 FVKESK. The CDR3 spans 16 residues. Here the CDR3 DNA reads TGTGCCAGCAGCCAAGCAGGGCGAGGGGGCTCCTACGAGCAGTACTTC. Translation gives CASSQAGRGGSYEQYF.

J is TRBJ2-1 and V is TRBV9; possibly TRBD1 for D (5 bases). The germline V gene encodes CDR1 SGDLS and CDR2 YYNGEE. V lost 5 bases and J 0 bases, leaving 9 bases between the germline ends. This CDR3 is built from 14 residues. The CDR3 is CASSYRSSYNEQFF. CDR3 coding DNA: TGTGCCAGCAGTTACAGGTCCTCCTACAATGAGCAGTTCTTC.

This clone was recorded once. The rearrangement joins TRBV5-1 to TRBJ1-6, with TRBD1 matching 11 bases. The CDR3 spans 15 residues. V shed 3 bases, J shed 6 bases, and the junction held 2 bases outside the gene matches. Looked up from germline, CDR1 is SGHRS and CDR2 is YFSETQ. The CDR3 here is CASSSGQGVNSPLHF. CDR3 in DNA: TGCGCCAGCAGCTCGGGACAGGGGGTTAATTCACCCCTCCACTTT.

The rearrangement uses TRBV28 and TRBJ1-3, with D perhaps matching TRBD1 (6 bases). Trimming took off 5 bases at V and 0 bases at J, with 14 bases between the two ends. The CDR3 is 16 amino acids. CDR1 and CDR2 (germline): MDHEN, SYDVKM. The CDR3 is CASSPFWTDSGNTIYF. The DNA of the CDR3 is TGTGCCAGCAGTCCCTTTTGGACAGACTCTGGAAACACCATATATTTT.

This clone was detected a few times. The CDR3 region is CAISEGRGQRNEQFF. The DNA of the CDR3 is TGTGCCATCAGTGAAGGAAGGGGGCAGCGCAATGAGCAGTTCTTC. This chain joins TRBV10-3 and TRBJ2-1; 7 positions match TRBD1. This CDR3 has 15 residues. Germline lookup yields CDR1 ENHRY and CDR2 SYGVKD. Trimming at V came to 3 bases and at J to 6 bases, leaving 8 bases not matched to a gene.

V gene TRBV5-6 combines with J gene TRBJ1-4; possible D gene TRBD1, 5 bases. V lost 6 bases to trimming and J lost 8 bases, with 17 bases between them. CDR1 and CDR2 (germline): SGHDT, YYEEEE. The CDR3 length is 14 residues. DNA of the CDR3: TGTGCCAGCACCCCTGCGCGTGGGGGGGAAAAACTGTTTTTT. Translated, it gives CASTPARGGEKLFF.

J is TRBJ1-2 and V is TRBV7-8; TRBD1 might be the D (5 bases). V gave up 2 bases and J gave up 5 bases, with 9 bases separating them. The CDR3 covers 13 residues. Germline V gives CDR1 SGHVS, CDR2 FQNEAQ. The CDR3 DNA reads as TGTGCCAGCAGCTTAAGACAGCCGTATGGCTACACCTTC. It is translated as CASSLRQPYGYTF.

The V call is TRBV5-8, the J call TRBJ1-5; no reliable D call. This CDR3 has 14 amino acids. The V end was cut by 10 bases, the J end by 1 base, with 15 bases between. CDR1 and CDR2 (germline): SGHTS, YDEGEE. The CDR3 bases are TGTGCCGGGGAGACATTTATGAGCAATCAGCCCCAGCATTTT. Protein product: CAGETFMSNQPQHF.

The rearrangement links TRBV9 to TRBJ1-2; no clear D gene. This CDR3 contains 15 residues. CDR1 is SGDLS, CDR2 YYNGEE, per germline. Trimming shortened V by 4 bases and J by 4 bases, and 17 bases separated the two germline ends. The CDR3 nucleotides are TGTGCCAGCAGCCCCTCCCCCGGCGGTTTCTATGGCTACACCTTC. It translates to CASSPSPGGFYGYTF. Supplemented by reference TRBV9 and TRBJ1-2, the full variable domain reads DSGVTQTPKHLITATGQRVTLRCSPRSGDLSVYWYQQSLDQGLQFLIQYYNGEERAKGNILERFSAQQFPDLHSELNLSSLELGDSALYFCASSPSPGGFYGYTFGSGTRLTVV.

The CDR3 loop reads CASSLGQGWETQYF. CDR3 nucleotides: TGCGCCAGCAGCTTGGGACAGGGGTGGGAGACCCAGTACTTC. This sequence joins TRBV5-1 and TRBJ2-5; 8 bases map to TRBD1. V shed 0 bases, J shed 5 bases, and the junction held 3 bases outside the gene matches. CDR1 and CDR2 (germline): SGHRS, YFSETQ. The CDR3 extends over 14 amino acids.

The chain has TRBV19 and TRBJ1-1; D gene unclear. This CDR3 comprises 13 residues. V was shortened by 1 base and J by 4 bases, with 7 bases between the two germline ends. Germline V gene sequence: CDR1 LNHDA, CDR2 SQIVND (reference sequence). The CDR3 bases are TGTGCCAGTAGTATAGGGGAGGGCACTGAAGCTTTCTTT. This encodes CASSIGEGTEAFF.

On this clone: This same CDR3 is encoded by further DNA sequences in the sample. The CDR3 DNA sequence: TGTGCCAGCAGCGAAGACAGCTCTTCTAACTATGGCTACACCTTC. This sequence encodes CASSEDSSSNYGYTF. The genes are TRBV6-4 and TRBJ1-2; D perhaps matches TRBD1 (5 bases). Germline V lookup: CDR1 MRHNA, CDR2 SNTAGT. CDR3 length equals 15 residues. V dropped 6 bases and J dropped 0 bases, with 14 bases sitting between them.

V is TRBV30 and J is TRBJ2-7; perhaps TRBD1 as D (6 bases). This CDR3 is built from 13 residues. Germline assignment: CDR1 GTSNPN and CDR2 SVGIG (reference sequence). Between the trimmed V and J ends, which lost 4 bases and 1 base, there was a span of 11 bases. The CDR3: CAWTNRVSYEQYF. The CDR3 bases are TGTGCCTGGACAAACAGGGTATCCTACGAGCAGTACTTC.